This entry lists 27 T cell receptor beta chains sequenced from one sample in a study of T cell changes during pregnancy in multiple sclerosis. Assay: immunoSEQ multiplex PCR; the TCRdb copy retains only in-frame clones and omits some. The sample holds some 44,000 clones, 90% seen once. The specimen comprised CD4+ T cells from peripheral blood mononuclear cells, sampled before pregnancy. The source is a female donor with multiple sclerosis, enrolled in a pregnancy study.

The chain recombines TRBV7-2 with TRBJ2-5, with D perhaps matching TRBD1 (6 bases). In germline, CDR1 is SGHTA, CDR2 FQGNSA. Trimming stripped 4 bases from V and 5 bases from J, with 17 bases between. This CDR3 contains 15 residues. Here the CDR3 reads CASSSRMGAGETQYF. CDR3 bases: TGTGCCAGCAGCTCCAGGATGGGGGCCGGGGAGACCCAGTACTTC.

V usage is TRBV18 and J usage is TRBJ2-7; 7 bases map to TRBD1. Trimming removed 3 bases from V and 5 bases from J; junction bases left unmatched: 13. CDR1 is KGHSH, CDR2 LQKENI, per germline. The CDR3 has 16 residues. CDR3 sequence (DNA): TGTGCCAGCTCACCCCTGGCGACAGGGATAAGGGACGAGCAGTACTTC. Amino acids: CASSPLATGIRDEQYF.

The V and J genes are TRBV11-1 and TRBJ2-1, with 10 nucleotides matching TRBD1. CDR1 and CDR2 from the germline V gene are SGHAT and FQDESV (reference sequence). The CDR3 consists of 16 residues. With 2 bases clipped from V and 3 bases from J, the junction kept 4 bases outside the gene matches. CDR3 bases: TGTGCCAGCAGCTTATGGGGGACAGGGGACTACAATGAGCAGTTCTTC. Its protein product is CASSLWGTGDYNEQFF.

The chain links TRBV28 to TRBJ2-7; 11 nucleotides align to TRBD1. There are 14 residues in the CDR3. Germline lookup yields CDR1 MDHEN and CDR2 SYDVKM. The trim removed 5 bases at V and 4 bases at J, leaving 4 bases unmatched. This chain's CDR3 is CASSRTGGLYEQYF. CDR3 nucleotides: TGTGCCAGCAGTAGGACAGGGGGCCTGTACGAGCAGTACTTC.

J is TRBJ1-5 and V is TRBV30, with 8 bases lining up with TRBD1. The CDR3 is 16 amino acids. V shed 3 bases and J 1 base; nucleotides not matched to a gene: 8. In germline, CDR1 is GTSNPN, CDR2 SVGIG (reference sequence). The CDR3 nucleotides read TGTGCCTGGAGCCCGGACAGGGCGGGGAGCAATCAGCCCCAGCATTTT. Translating it yields CAWSPDRAGSNQPQHF.

The rearrangement joins TRBV5-4 to TRBJ2-1; unclear D gene. This CDR3 contains 16 residues. CDR1 is SGHNT and CDR2 is YYREEE in the germline V gene (reference sequence). Deletions cut 0 bases from V and 0 bases from J, with 10 bases between. This CDR3 is CASSLASTSSYNEQFF. The DNA of the CDR3 is TGTGCCAGCAGCTTGGCTTCAACAAGCTCCTACAATGAGCAGTTCTTC.

This chain connects TRBV5-1 to TRBJ1-1; D unclear. Germline loops: CDR1 SGHRS, CDR2 YFSETQ. The V end was cut by 0 bases, the J end by 4 bases, with 16 bases between. The CDR3 is 16 residues long. CDR3 in DNA: TGCGCCAGCAGCTTGGACAAGTCGCTGAGGATCACTGAAGCTTTCTTT. This encodes CASSLDKSLRITEAFF.

The chain links TRBV7-2 to TRBJ1-4, with 11 bases lining up with TRBD1. The length of the CDR3 is 15 residues. Germline V lookup: CDR1 SGHTA, CDR2 FQGNSA. With 4 bases clipped from V and 7 bases from J, the junction kept 5 bases outside the gene matches. The CDR3 sequence is CASSSGQGAFEKLFF. CDR3 bases: TGTGCCAGCAGCTCCGGACAGGGGGCGTTTGAAAAACTGTTTTTT.

The chain is built from TRBV4-2 and TRBJ2-1; 11 bases fit TRBD1. Per germline, CDR1 LGHNA and CDR2 YNFKEQ. With 4 bases clipped from V and 7 bases from J, the junction kept 0 bases outside the gene matches. The CDR3 has 13 residues. The CDR3 is CASSRDRGNEQFF. CDR3 DNA: TGTGCCAGCAGCCGGGACAGGGGGAATGAGCAGTTCTTC.

The chain recombines TRBV28 with TRBJ2-3; 14 nucleotides agree with TRBD2. CDR1 is MDHEN and CDR2 is SYDVKM in the germline V gene. The CDR3 length is 17 residues. V was clipped by 3 bases and J by 5 bases; unmatched bases: 7. CDR3 bases: TGTGCCAGCAGTTTCCCCGGACTAGCGGGAGGTGGAGATACGCAGTATTTT. It codes for CASSFPGLAGGGDTQYF. The complete variable domain, with remaining parts taken from reference TRBV28 and TRBJ2-3, reads DVKVTQSSRYLVKRTGEKVFLECVQDMDHENMFWYRQDPGLGLRLIYFSYDVKMKEKGDIPEGYSVSREKKERFSLILESASTNQTSMYLCASSFPGLAGGGDTQYFGPGTRLTVL.

A single count supports this clone. V gene TRBV29-1 combines with J gene TRBJ2-2; TRBD2 matches at 8 bases. The CDR3 has 15 amino acids. Per germline, CDR1 SQVTM and CDR2 ANQGSEA. The V segment lost 7 bases and the J segment 4 bases; nucleotides outside the gene matches: 11. The chain's CDR3 is CSAKPTSVTTGELFF. CDR3 DNA sequence: TGCAGCGCGAAACCGACTAGCGTCACCACCGGGGAGCTGTTTTTT.

The chain has TRBV28 and TRBJ1-5; possibly TRBD1 for D (6 bases). Trimming took off 7 bases at V and 4 bases at J, with 11 bases between the two ends. This CDR3 comprises 13 residues. Germline V CDR1 and CDR2: MDHEN, SYDVKM. The CDR3 DNA is TGTGCCAGCAACTTGAGGGGGAATCAGCCCCAGCATTTT. The encoded protein is CASNLRGNQPQHF.

The chain employs TRBV5-1 and TRBJ1-1; D is ambiguous. Per the germline V gene, CDR1 is SGHRS and CDR2 is YFSETQ. Deletions cut 4 bases from V and 1 base from J, with 14 bases between. This CDR3 has 15 amino acids. CDR3 DNA sequence: TGCGCCAGCAGCCGCTCGGGAGGCGGGAACACTGAAGCTTTCTTT. It specifies CASSRSGGGNTEAFF.

The chain recombines TRBV7-2 with TRBJ2-7; perhaps TRBD2 as D (7 bases). The ends were cut back, 6 bases at V and 2 bases at J, with 11 bases in the middle. Germline-derived CDR1 and CDR2 are SGHTA and FQGNSA. The CDR3 is 13 residues long. As DNA, the CDR3 is TGTGCCAGCAGGGGAGGGGGTCCCTACGAGCAGTACTTC. Translation: CASRGGGPYEQYF. Full variable domain (remainder filled in from reference TRBV7-2 and TRBJ2-7): GAGVSQSPSNKVTEKGKDVELRCDPISGHTALYWYRQSLGQGLEFLIYFQGNSAPDKSGLPSDRFSAERTGGSVSTLTIQRTQQEDSAVYLCASRGGGPYEQYFGPGTRLTVT.

This clone was observed a handful of times. The J gene is TRBJ1-2, the V gene TRBV6-1; no definite D call. The CDR3 sequence is 12 residues long. Germline V lookup: CDR1 MNHNS, CDR2 SASEGT. The V end was cut by 8 bases, the J end by 4 bases, with 11 bases between. CDR3 coding DNA: TGTGCCAGCCGCGAAAACCCCTATGGCTACACCTTC. Translated, it gives CASRENPYGYTF.

V gene TRBV6-6 combines with J gene TRBJ2-2; tentatively, D is TRBD1 (7 bases). Trimming shortened V by 7 bases and J by 6 bases, and 15 bases separated the two germline ends. Germline values: CDR1 MNHNY, CDR2 SVGAGI (reference sequence). The length of the CDR3 is 14 residues. CDR3 protein: CASIQGGQSGELFF. The DNA of the CDR3 is TGTGCCAGCATCCAGGGGGGACAGTCCGGGGAGCTGTTTTTT.

This clone was seen only once. DNA of the CDR3: TGTGCCAGCAGCTCCTTTAAGAGGATGGGGACAGGGGGCACAGATACGCAGTATTTT. Translated: CASSSFKRMGTGGTDTQYF. This chain joins TRBV7-9 and TRBJ2-3; 10 nucleotides match TRBD1. Germline V gene data show CDR1 as SEHNR and CDR2 as FQNEAQ (reference sequence). This CDR3 is built from 19 residues. Germline trimming cut 4 bases from V and 1 base from J; bases unmatched to any gene: 14.

The chain couples TRBV5-8 to TRBJ2-1; 8 bases align to TRBD2. This CDR3 has 15 amino acids. In germline, CDR1 is SGHTS, CDR2 YDEGEE. V shed 2 bases, J shed 8 bases, and the junction held 9 bases outside the gene matches. In DNA, the CDR3 is TGTGCCAGCAGCTTCGCCTTCGGGAGGGCCGATGAGCAGTTCTTC. Amino acid sequence: CASSFAFGRADEQFF.

The chain links TRBV6-1 to TRBJ2-2; a possible D gene is TRBD1 (6 bases). The CDR3 is 15 residues long. Germline values: CDR1 MNHNS, CDR2 SASEGT. Trimming shortened V by 3 bases and J by 1 base, and 9 bases separated the two germline ends. The CDR3: CASSDGGQNTGELFF. DNA for the CDR3: TGTGCCAGCAGTGATGGGGGACAGAACACCGGGGAGCTGTTTTTT.

This clone appeared a single time. The chain has TRBV2 and TRBJ1-1; TRBD1 is a possible D gene (5 bases). CDR3 length: 12 amino acids. Looked up from germline, CDR1 is SNHLY and CDR2 is FYNNEI. The germline V and J ends were trimmed by 6 bases and 1 base, with 6 bases remaining between them. The CDR3: CASSGGNTEAFF. CDR3 bases: TGTGCCAGCAGCGGGGGGAACACTGAAGCTTTCTTT.

The rearrangement joins TRBV5-8 to TRBJ2-2, with a possible D match to TRBD1 (6 bases). The CDR3 loop spans 14 amino acids. V lost 1 base, J lost 5 bases, and 9 bases lay in between. From germline, CDR1 is SGHTS and CDR2 YDEGEE. CDR3 region: CASSLFRGTGELFF. In nucleotides, the CDR3 is TGTGCCAGCAGCTTGTTTAGGGGGACCGGGGAGCTGTTTTTT.

The chain recombines TRBV7-6 with TRBJ1-5, with 7 bases that match TRBD1. V dropped 5 bases and J dropped 1; count of bases not matched to a gene: 5. The CDR3 has 15 residues. CDR1 and CDR2 from the germline V gene are SGHVS and FNYEAQ. The CDR3 nucleotides read TGTGCCAGCAGCATCGGACAGGCCAGCAATCAGCCCCAGCATTTT. Translating it yields CASSIGQASNQPQHF. The whole variable domain, remainder taken from reference TRBV7-6 and TRBJ1-5, is GAGVSQSPRYKVTKRGQDVALRCDPISGHVSLYWYRQALGQGPEFLTYFNYEAQQDKSGLPNDRFSAERPEGSISTLTIQRTEQRDSAMYRCASSIGQASNQPQHFGDGTRLSIL.

The chain carries TRBV6-4 and TRBJ2-2, with D possibly TRBD1 on 5 matching bases. The CDR3 is 14 residues long. Germline V gives CDR1 MRHNA, CDR2 SNTAGT. Trimming cost V 4 bases and J 1 base, with 7 bases left between them. CDR3 sequence (DNA): TGTGCCAGCAGTGCCCAGGGGAACACCGGGGAGCTGTTTTTT. Translating it yields CASSAQGNTGELFF.

This CDR3 reads CASSWQKNSPLHF. For the CDR3, the DNA is TGTGCCAGCAGCTGGCAGAAGAATTCACCCCTCCACTTT. The rearrangement joins TRBV7-3 to TRBJ1-6; D unresolved. The CDR3 length is 13 residues. Germline V gives CDR1 SGHTA, CDR2 FQGTGA. Deletions cut 4 bases from V and 7 bases from J, with 8 bases between.

The V call is TRBV5-1, the J call TRBJ2-5; a possible D gene is TRBD1 (5 bases). The CDR3 spans 16 residues. The V gene lost 0 bases and the J gene lost 1 base, with 13 bases spanning the gap. Germline V gene lookup returns CDR1 SGHRS and CDR2 YFSETQ. Here the CDR3 DNA reads TGCGCCAGCAGCTTGGGGGGCGTGAAGGTCCAAGAGACCCAGTACTTC. This encodes CASSLGGVKVQETQYF. Together with reference TRBV5-1 and TRBJ2-5, the CDR3 gives the full variable domain: KAGVTQTPRYLIKTRGQQVTLSCSPISGHRSVSWYQQTPGQGLQFLFEYFSETQRNKGNFPGRFSGRQFSNSRSEMNVSTLELGDSALYLCASSLGGVKVQETQYFGPGTRLLVL.

This clone appeared a single time. The J gene is TRBJ1-6, the V gene TRBV4-2; D may be TRBD1 (6 bases). Trimming cost V 0 bases and J 10 bases, with 7 bases left between them. The germline V gene encodes CDR1 LGHNA and CDR2 YNFKEQ. This CDR3 spans 13 amino acids. The DNA of the CDR3 is TGTGCCAGCAGCCAAGATGGGGGCTCACCCCTCCACTTT. Amino acid sequence: CASSQDGGSPLHF.

The chain joins TRBV7-6 to TRBJ2-2; possible D gene TRBD2, 6 bases. The CDR3 sequence is 16 residues long. Trimming removed 1 base from V and 7 bases from J, with 16 bases in between. Looked up from germline, CDR1 is SGHVS and CDR2 is FNYEAQ. The CDR3 region is CASSLDPAGISGELFF. The CDR3 nucleotides are TGTGCCAGCAGCTTAGATCCGGCGGGGATTAGCGGGGAGCTGTTTTTT.